The 5 T cell receptor beta chains below all came from one sample that was sequenced in a study of a mutant IDH1 vaccine in newly diagnosed glioma. The time point was: week 23, last vaccination. With topical imiquimod, each dose of the vaccine consisted of 300 ug of mutant IDH1 20-mer peptide. Assay: immunoSEQ multiplex PCR; the TCRdb copy retains only in-frame clones and omits some. The sample has tens of thousands of clones; more than 75% are singletons. These TCRs' antigens remain unknown. This material consisted of PBMCs, taken from a glioma patient whose treatment included an IDH1 peptide vaccine. Receptors originate from a middle-aged man with glioma.

By share, this clone ranks as medium-sized. This chain connects TRBV28 to TRBJ1-4; D gene unclear. Germline CDR1 and CDR2: MDHEN and SYDVKM. There are 14 residues in the CDR3. The V and J ends lost 2 bases and 5 bases respectively, with 9 bases between them. The CDR3 sequence is CASSLGVRNEKLFF. The CDR3 DNA reads as TGTGCCAGCAGTTTAGGCGTACGAAATGAAAAACTGTTTTTT.

V is TRBV4-1 and J is TRBJ1-2; D unclear. The CDR3 extends over 14 amino acids. V lost 2 bases and J lost 1, with 8 bases in between. CDR1 and CDR2 from the germline V gene are MGHRA and YSYEKL. In nucleotides, the CDR3 is TGCGCCAGCAGCCAAATCGTGATTAACTATGGCTACACCTTC. The encoded protein is CASSQIVINYGYTF.

This chain joins TRBV7-2 and TRBJ2-5; a possible D gene is TRBD1 (7 bases). Germline CDR1 reads SGHTA; CDR2 reads FQGNSA. This CDR3 comprises 15 residues. Trimming took 4 bases from V and 5 from J, leaving 17 bases between them. The CDR3 DNA follows: TGTGCCAGCAGCTCCAGGAGGGGGCGGATTGAGACCCAGTACTTC. Translation gives CASSSRRGRIETQYF.

This chain joins TRBV7-3 and TRBJ2-7; 12 bases are a match to TRBD2. Germline CDR1 and CDR2: SGHTA and FQGTGA. This CDR3 is built from 15 residues. V was pared by 2 bases and J by 1 base, with 0 bases of the junction left unmatched. This CDR3 reads CASSLLAGGSYEQYF. CDR3 DNA sequence: TGTGCCAGCAGCTTACTAGCGGGAGGGTCCTACGAGCAGTACTTC. Drawing the rest from reference TRBV7-3 and TRBJ2-7, the complete variable domain is GAGVSQTPSNKVTEKGKYVELRCDPISGHTALYWYRQSLGQGPEFLIYFQGTGAADDSGLPNDRFFAVRPEGSVSTLKIQRTERGDSAVYLCASSLLAGGSYEQYFGPGTRLTVT.

V is TRBV7-9 and J is TRBJ1-1; D is possibly TRBD1 (6 bases). CDR3 length: 15 amino acids. V gave up 5 bases and J gave up 5 bases, with 18 bases separating them. Per germline, CDR1 SEHNR and CDR2 FQNEAQ (reference sequence). The CDR3 protein is CASSPGAGMGTEAFF. In DNA, the CDR3 is TGTGCCAGCAGCCCAGGGGCAGGGATGGGGACTGAAGCTTTCTTT.